These T cell receptor beta chains were read from a single sample in a study of cytomegalovirus exposure and HLA in healthy donors. The assay was immunoSEQ multiplex PCR, and TCRdb's table has in-frame clones only and misses some. The sample shows 100,000 to 150,000 clones, around two thirds of them seen only once. The source material was PBMCs. The source is a human donor in good health. CDR3s leave out the opening cysteine and the closing phenylalanine or tryptophan. The order of the fields is V gene, CDR3 protein.

V: TRBV28
CDR3: ASSPTRANVLT

V: TRBV28
CDR3: ASRDSNYGYT

V: TRBV20-1
CDR3: SAVGNEQF

V: TRBV2
CDR3: ASSEAGWGVGTEAF

V: TRBV2
CDR3: ASSSGTGGYEQY

V: TRBV2
CDR3: ASDLDLKNTGELF

V: TRBV10-3
CDR3: AIGEGIDSGNTIY

V: TRBV7-2
CDR3: ASSLVPGQGSDTQY

V: TRBV5-1
CDR3: ASSGLGTVGELF

V: TRBV7-2
CDR3: ASSLEGLAGGLDTQY

V: TRBV4-2
CDR3: ASSHDPGTNPKNIQY